The 30 T cell receptor beta chains in this list originate from one sample, sequenced in a study of T cells in Graves' hyperthyroidism and ophthalmopathy. Amplification yielded TCR beta CDR3 regions, with RNA transcripts as the source. The HTBI primer set drove a first-round RT-PCR of the TCR CDR3. Via MiXCR, TCRdb re-called the multiplex PCR reads, giving one row per CDR3 protein. The sample has hundreds of thousands of distinct CDR3 sequences, around 46% seen once. Sequencing was performed on peripheral blood or thyroid tissue (not recorded which). The origin of the receptors is a woman aged 18-29 years with Graves' hyperthyroidism.

This clonotype was observed at least ten times. In DNA form, the CDR3 reads TGTGCCATCAGTGACGGCAGTTATAGCAATCAGCCCCAGCATTTT. It is translated as CAISDGSYSNQPQHF. This chain joins TRBV10-3 and TRBJ1-5, with D unclear. The CDR3 length is 15 residues. The V gene lost 3 bases and the J gene lost 0 bases, with 9 bases spanning the gap. Per germline, CDR1 ENHRY and CDR2 SYGVKD.

This clonotype showed up many times. The gene calls are TRBV7-2 and TRBJ2-7, with 7 bases identical to TRBD2. J was trimmed by 0 bases and V by 1 base; bases with no gene match: 6. Germline CDR1 is SGHTA and CDR2 is FQGNSA. The CDR3 sequence is 16 residues long. The CDR3 loop is CASSLVGGTNSYEQYF. CDR3 DNA: TGTGCCAGCAGCTTAGTGGGGGGGACCAACTCCTACGAGCAGTACTTC.

The chain joins TRBV5-1 to TRBJ1-2; 9 bases fit TRBD1. Germline V gives CDR1 SGHRS, CDR2 YFSETQ. Losses at the gene ends were 0 bases for V and 6 bases for J; bases not matched to a gene: 3. The CDR3 loop spans 14 amino acids. CDR3 sequence: CASSLDRGPNGYTF. For the CDR3, the DNA is TGCGCCAGCAGCTTGGACAGGGGGCCGAATGGCTACACCTTC.

V usage is TRBV6-1 and J usage is TRBJ1-5; D is unclear. CDR3 length: 12 amino acids. Germline values: CDR1 MNHNS, CDR2 SASEGT. Trimming removed 4 bases from V and 8 bases from J, with 9 bases in between. The CDR3 DNA sequence: TGTGCCAGCAGTGGGTGGCTCGAGCCCCAGCATTTT. Translation gives CASSGWLEPQHF.

This clonotype has at least ten counts. The V gene is TRBV9, the J gene TRBJ1-4; 9 bases map to TRBD1. The length of the CDR3 is 14 residues. Trimming at V came to 3 bases and at J to 8 bases, leaving 5 bases not matched to a gene. CDR1 is SGDLS, CDR2 YYNGEE, per germline. The CDR3 sequence: CASSGTGVNEKLFF. CDR3 DNA sequence: TGTGCCAGCAGCGGGACAGGGGTGAACGAAAAACTGTTTTTT.

This clonotype was observed at least ten times. The chain recombines TRBV20-1 with TRBJ2-5; no firm D call. With 4 bases removed from V and 9 bases from J, the gap between germline ends came to 6 bases. This CDR3 has 9 residues. Germline CDR1 reads DFQATT; CDR2 reads SNEGSKA (reference sequence). CDR3 region: CSAIVPQYF. CDR3 DNA sequence: TGCAGTGCTATCGTCCCCCAGTACTTC.

This clonotype was recorded at least ten times. The CDR3 DNA reads TGTGCCAGCAGTCACGGTCTGAGCGGGAGGGCCGTCCGCACAGATACGCAGTATTTT. Its protein is CASSHGLSGRAVRTDTQYF. J is TRBJ2-3 and V is TRBV25-1; 10 bases are shared with TRBD2. CDR3 size: 19 residues. Trimming cost V 5 bases and J 1 base; bases outside gene matches: 15. Germline CDR1 and CDR2: MGHDK and SYGVNS.

The chain recombines TRBV7-2 with TRBJ1-4, with 12 nucleotides matching TRBD1. Germline CDR1 and CDR2: SGHTA and FQGNSA. Losses at the gene ends were 6 bases for V and 7 bases for J; bases not matched to a gene: 6. The CDR3 is 15 amino acids. CDR3 sequence: CASRTGTGGGEKLFF. The CDR3 DNA follows: TGTGCCAGCAGGACCGGGACAGGGGGCGGTGAAAAACTGTTTTTT.

Details on this clonotype: A clone one base away is much larger, so this may be a read error. The V and J genes are TRBV2 and TRBJ2-2; D is ambiguous. Trimming pared 4 bases from V and 2 bases from J, leaving 8 bases between. The CDR3 has 14 amino acids. The germline V gene has CDR1 SNHLY and CDR2 FYNNEI. The CDR3 region is CASSVQPNTGELFF. The CDR3 DNA reads as TGTGCCAGCAGTGTTCAACCTAACACCGGGGAGCTGTTTTTT.

There are a few counts of this clonotype. The chain has TRBV20-1 and TRBJ1-2; 10 bases align to TRBD1. Germline CDR1 DFQATT, CDR2 SNEGSKA (reference sequence). This CDR3 has 14 residues. Unmatched junction bases numbered 5, after V lost 0 bases and J lost 7 bases. The CDR3 DNA follows: TGCAGTGCTAGAGATCTCGACAGGGGGCCTGGCTACACCTTC. This sequence encodes CSARDLDRGPGYTF.

The chain joins TRBV7-9 to TRBJ1-1; 8 nucleotides line up with TRBD1. V was clipped by 11 bases and J by 4 bases; unmatched bases: 9. The V gene's germline CDR1 is SEHNR and CDR2 FQNEAQ (reference sequence). The CDR3 contains 13 residues. The CDR3 nucleotides read TGTGCCGGCCGGGGAGACAGGGGCACTGAAGCTTTCTTT. It codes for CAGRGDRGTEAFF. Variable domain in full (rest from reference TRBV7-9 and TRBJ1-1): DTGVSQNPRHKITKRGQNVTFRCDPISEHNRLYWYRQTLGQGPEFLTYFQNEAQLEKSRLLSDRFSAERPKGSFSTLEIQRTEQGDSAMYLCAGRGDRGTEAFFGQGTRLTVV.

The J gene is TRBJ2-5, the V gene TRBV29-1; D may be TRBD1 or TRBD2 (6 bases each). CDR3 size: 11 residues. V was pared by 7 bases and J by 2 bases, with 8 bases between. Germline lookup yields CDR1 SQVTM and CDR2 ANQGSEA. CDR3 bases: TGCAGCGGGAGGGGGCAAGAGACCCAGTACTTC. Its translation: CSGRGQETQYF.

In its sample, this clonotype was seen many times. The V and J genes are TRBV7-9 and TRBJ1-4; possible D gene TRBD1, 5 bases. The CDR3 has 16 amino acids. CDR1 is SEHNR and CDR2 is FQNEAQ in the germline V gene (reference sequence). Trimming pared 5 bases from V and 1 base from J, leaving 14 bases between. The CDR3 loop reads CASSPPADRTNEKLFF. CDR3 coding DNA: TGTGCCAGCAGCCCACCCGCCGACAGAACTAATGAAAAACTGTTTTTT.

CDR3 sequence reads: CSVEDRGNGEQYF. The CDR3 DNA is TGCAGCGTTGAAGACAGGGGGAATGGCGAGCAGTACTTC. This chain uses TRBV29-1 with TRBJ2-7, with 7 nucleotides matching TRBD1. Losses at the gene ends were 0 bases for V and 6 bases for J; bases not matched to a gene: 5. The CDR3 contains 13 residues. Looked up from germline, CDR1 is SQVTM and CDR2 is ANQGSEA.

The V call is TRBV20-1, the J call TRBJ2-7; D possibly corresponds to TRBD2 (8 bases). Germline values: CDR1 DFQATT, CDR2 SNEGSKA (reference sequence). Trimming removed 5 bases from V and 6 bases from J, with 20 bases in between. CDR3 length: 14 residues. The CDR3 DNA sequence: TGCAGTGCTGACCCACTAGCGGACAGGCGCGAGCAGTACTTC. This gives the protein CSADPLADRREQYF.

The chain links TRBV4-2 to TRBJ2-5; D remains ambiguous. Trimming took off 1 base at V and 5 bases at J, with 14 bases between the two ends. CDR3 length: 15 amino acids. Germline V gene lookup returns CDR1 LGHNA and CDR2 YNFKEQ. CDR3 coding DNA: TGTGCCAGCAGCCAAGCGGTTCCTGTCGGGGAGACCCAGTACTTC. Translating gives CASSQAVPVGETQYF.

Notes on this clonotype: This may be a read error, as it is one base from a much larger clone. DNA of the CDR3: TGTGCCAGCAGCACGAGCGGGGGGCTGAAGACCCAGTACTTC. Amino acid sequence: CASSTSGGLKTQYF. The chain recombines TRBV7-2 with TRBJ2-5; 9 bases are a match to TRBD2. The CDR3 sequence is 14 residues long. V trimming: 5 bases; J trimming: 6 bases; junction bases outside the gene matches: 7. Germline V gene lookup returns CDR1 SGHTA and CDR2 FQGNSA.

The chain recombines TRBV25-1 with TRBJ1-2; D not certain. The germline gives CDR1 MGHDK, CDR2 SYGVNS. Trimming took off 9 bases at V and 0 bases at J, with 17 bases between the two ends. The CDR3 extends over 15 amino acids. This CDR3 is CARSDEGAANYGYTF. The CDR3 region has the DNA TGTGCCAGAAGCGACGAGGGTGCAGCTAACTATGGCTACACCTTC.

The chain employs TRBV9 and TRBJ2-7; D uncertain. The CDR3 has 15 residues. Trimming stripped 0 bases from V and 1 base from J, with 11 bases between. Germline CDR1 SGDLS, CDR2 YYNGEE. The CDR3 loop reads CASSVGSLRSYEQYF. The CDR3 DNA reads as TGTGCCAGCAGCGTAGGCAGTCTGAGATCCTACGAGCAGTACTTC.

This clonotype was observed many times. The V call is TRBV7-8, the J call TRBJ1-1; no reliable D call. Germline CDR1 reads SGHVS; CDR2 reads FQNEAQ. V lost 3 bases and J 0 bases, leaving 14 bases between the germline ends. The CDR3 runs 16 residues. CDR3 in amino acids: CASSFFAGMVNTEAFF. The CDR3 region has the DNA TGTGCCAGCAGCTTTTTTGCGGGGATGGTGAACACTGAAGCTTTCTTT.

In this sample, this clonotype turned up a few times. This chain links TRBV7-8 with TRBJ2-7; TRBD2 aligns across 8 bases. Germline V gene data show CDR1 as SGHVS and CDR2 as FQNEAQ. The J segment lost 4 bases and the V segment lost 6 bases, leaving 8 bases of the junction unmatched. This CDR3 contains 14 residues. DNA for the CDR3: TGTGCCAGCAGAGACCGGGGGGGAGGGTACGAGCAGTACTTC. Its translation is CASRDRGGGYEQYF.

This clonotype was counted only a few times. The rearrangement joins TRBV20-1 to TRBJ2-7; 8 nucleotides agree with TRBD2. This CDR3 is built from 14 residues. Germline CDR1 is DFQATT and CDR2 is SNEGSKA (reference sequence). J lost 1 base, V lost 3 bases, and 5 bases had no gene match. The CDR3 here is CSARILAGSYEQYF. The CDR3 region has the DNA TGCAGTGCTAGGATTCTAGCGGGTTCCTACGAGCAGTACTTC.

This clonotype has more than one count but fewer than ten. The V gene is TRBV7-9, the J gene TRBJ1-1; the D is unclear. CDR1 and CDR2 from the germline V gene are SEHNR and FQNEAQ (reference sequence). The V and J ends lost 3 bases and 0 bases respectively, with 5 bases between them. CDR3 size: 13 residues. The CDR3 DNA follows: TGTGCCAGCAGCTTGATCCTGAACACTGAAGCTTTCTTT. This encodes CASSLILNTEAFF.

The chain uses TRBV29-1 and TRBJ1-2; the match to TRBD1 covers 7 bases. Germline CDR1 reads SQVTM; CDR2 reads ANQGSEA. The CDR3 contains 14 residues. J was trimmed by 4 bases and V by 6 bases; bases with no gene match: 11. As DNA, the CDR3 is TGCAGCGTCCCGACAGGGAGGTATTCCTATGGCTACACCTTC. Translation: CSVPTGRYSYGYTF.

As concerns this clonotype: A single base separates this from a much larger clone, so it may be a read error. The genes are TRBV20-1 and TRBJ1-2; tentative D call: TRBD1 (5 bases). V lost 1 base and J 6 bases, leaving 9 bases between the germline ends. Germline V gene data show CDR1 as DFQATT and CDR2 as SNEGSKA (reference sequence). CDR3 size: 12 residues. The CDR3 region has the DNA TGCAGTGCTAGAGGGGGGAACGATGGCTACACCTTC. Translated: CSARGGNDGYTF.

CDR3 in amino acids: CASRRGGGLSYEQYF. CDR3 nucleotides: TGTGCCAGCAGGAGGGGTGGAGGACTGTCCTACGAGCAGTACTTC. The chain links TRBV7-2 to TRBJ2-7; D may correspond to TRBD1 or TRBD2 (5 bases each). V lost 6 bases to trimming and J lost 1 base, with 16 bases between them. CDR1 SGHTA and CDR2 FQGNSA come from the germline V gene. This CDR3 is 15 amino acids long.

The rearrangement links TRBV2 to TRBJ2-7; 8 bases match TRBD1. CDR1 is SNHLY and CDR2 is FYNNEI in the germline V gene. The CDR3 has 14 amino acids. J gave up 5 bases and V 6 bases, and 9 bases lay outside the gene matches. CDR3: CASRDQGAPHEQYF. The CDR3 DNA reads as TGTGCCAGCAGGGACCAGGGGGCGCCTCACGAGCAGTACTTC.

In this sample, this clonotype turned up many times. This chain connects TRBV2 to TRBJ1-2; D not resolved. V was cut by 5 bases and J by 8 bases, with 9 bases left in between. Germline CDR1 SNHLY, CDR2 FYNNEI. The CDR3 is 11 amino acids. The CDR3 region has the DNA TGTGCCAGCAGTAAAGGGCGGGGCTACACCTTC. Its translation: CASSKGRGYTF.

The rearrangement links TRBV2 to TRBJ1-2; TRBD1 agrees at 9 bases. This CDR3 spans 12 amino acids. The germline V gene encodes CDR1 SNHLY and CDR2 FYNNEI. The ends lost 11 bases at V and 0 bases at J; junction bases unmatched: 1. CDR3 nucleotides: TGTGCCGGGACAGGGCCTAACTATGGCTACACCTTC. Translation gives CAGTGPNYGYTF.

With regard to this clonotype: This may stem from a read error, because a much larger clone lies one nucleotide away. This chain connects TRBV7-9 to TRBJ1-1, with D tentatively TRBD1 (5 bases). CDR1 is SEHNR, CDR2 FQNEAQ, per germline (reference sequence). The CDR3 has 11 amino acids. CDR3 residues: CVTKGDTEAFF. The CDR3 DNA follows: TGTGTCACAAAAGGGGACACTGAAGCTTTCTTT.